The TCR beta chain described here comes from a study of identical twins. Findings of the study overall: The more abundant beta clonotypes in cord blood had fewer insertions, and memory repertoires did not show this. Invariant MAIT and iNKT cells are populations that could partly confound zero-insertion analyses.

TCRdb re-analysed the 5' RACE reads in MiXCR, keeping a single row per CDR3 protein. The top ten hold approximately 0.25% of the sample, which has roughly 1.6 million distinct CDR3 sequences, less than 40% seen once. About this clonotype: The antigen is unknown.

CDR3 length equals 15 residues. CDR1 and CDR2 from the germline V gene are SEHNR and FQNEAQ (reference sequence). The source is a newborn girl in good health. This sequence joins TRBV7-9 and TRBJ2-1; D ambiguous. With the DNA end fitting TRBJ2-7 better, the J assignment may be wrong. Sample: cord blood. CDR3 amino acids: CASSLASPPYNEQYF. CDR3 nucleotide sequence: TGTGCCAGCAGCTTAGCTAGCCCGCCCTACAATGAGCAGTACTTC.